In its sample, the clone carrying this T cell receptor beta chain was seen once. This sample was included in a study of T cell changes during pregnancy in multiple sclerosis. V trimming: 7 bases; J trimming: 2 bases; junction bases outside the gene matches: 7. CDR1 and CDR2 (germline): SQVTM, ANQGSEA. This CDR3 is 13 amino acids long. TCRdb's table, derived via immunoSEQ multiplex PCR, lists solely in-frame clones and lacks some. The sample contains around 42,000 clones, more than 85% of which appear only once. The specimen was CD4+ T cells from peripheral blood mononuclear cells, collected after pregnancy. This receptor was identified in a female donor in good health, enrolled as a control in a pregnancy study. The V and J genes are TRBV29-1 and TRBJ2-5; TRBD1 matches at 7 bases. The CDR3 reads CSARGPRQETQYF. CDR3 in DNA: TGCAGCGCTAGGGGGCCGAGACAAGAGACCCAGTACTTC.